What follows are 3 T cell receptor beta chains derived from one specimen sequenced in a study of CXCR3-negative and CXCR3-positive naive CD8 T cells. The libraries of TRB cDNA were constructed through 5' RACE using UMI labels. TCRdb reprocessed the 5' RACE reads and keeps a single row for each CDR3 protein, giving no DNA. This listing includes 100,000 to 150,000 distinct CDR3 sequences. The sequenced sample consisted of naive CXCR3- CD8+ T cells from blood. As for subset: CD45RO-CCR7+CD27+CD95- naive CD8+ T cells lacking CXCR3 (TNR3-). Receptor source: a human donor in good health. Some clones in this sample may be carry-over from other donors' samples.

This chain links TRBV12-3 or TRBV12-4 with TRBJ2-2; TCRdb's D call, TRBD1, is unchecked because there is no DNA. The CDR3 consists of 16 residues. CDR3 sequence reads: CASSLLMGAPPGELFF.

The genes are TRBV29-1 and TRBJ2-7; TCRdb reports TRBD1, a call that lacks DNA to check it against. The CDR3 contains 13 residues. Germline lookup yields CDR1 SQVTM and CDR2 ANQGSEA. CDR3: CSVEADREDEQYF.

CDR3 protein: CASSLPSGGADTQYF. The chain is built from TRBV12-3 or TRBV12-4 and TRBJ2-3; TCRdb indicates TRBD1, and absent DNA this call remains unverified. This CDR3 is built from 15 residues.